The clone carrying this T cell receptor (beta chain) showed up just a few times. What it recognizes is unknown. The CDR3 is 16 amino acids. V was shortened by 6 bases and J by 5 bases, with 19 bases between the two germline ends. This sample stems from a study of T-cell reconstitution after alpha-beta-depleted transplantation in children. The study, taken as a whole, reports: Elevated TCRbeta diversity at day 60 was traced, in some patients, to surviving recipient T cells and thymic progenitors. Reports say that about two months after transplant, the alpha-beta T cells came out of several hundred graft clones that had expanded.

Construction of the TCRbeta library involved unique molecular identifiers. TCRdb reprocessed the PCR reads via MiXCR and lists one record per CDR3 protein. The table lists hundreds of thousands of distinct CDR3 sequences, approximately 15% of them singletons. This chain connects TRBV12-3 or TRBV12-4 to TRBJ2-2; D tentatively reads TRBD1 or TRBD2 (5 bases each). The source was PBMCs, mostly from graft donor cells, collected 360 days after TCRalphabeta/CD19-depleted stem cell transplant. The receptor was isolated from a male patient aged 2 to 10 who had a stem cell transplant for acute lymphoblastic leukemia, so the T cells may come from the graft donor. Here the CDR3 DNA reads TGTGCCAGCAGCCCCCAGATGGGGGATGGGACCGGGGAGCTGTTTTTT. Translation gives CASSPQMGDGTGELFF.